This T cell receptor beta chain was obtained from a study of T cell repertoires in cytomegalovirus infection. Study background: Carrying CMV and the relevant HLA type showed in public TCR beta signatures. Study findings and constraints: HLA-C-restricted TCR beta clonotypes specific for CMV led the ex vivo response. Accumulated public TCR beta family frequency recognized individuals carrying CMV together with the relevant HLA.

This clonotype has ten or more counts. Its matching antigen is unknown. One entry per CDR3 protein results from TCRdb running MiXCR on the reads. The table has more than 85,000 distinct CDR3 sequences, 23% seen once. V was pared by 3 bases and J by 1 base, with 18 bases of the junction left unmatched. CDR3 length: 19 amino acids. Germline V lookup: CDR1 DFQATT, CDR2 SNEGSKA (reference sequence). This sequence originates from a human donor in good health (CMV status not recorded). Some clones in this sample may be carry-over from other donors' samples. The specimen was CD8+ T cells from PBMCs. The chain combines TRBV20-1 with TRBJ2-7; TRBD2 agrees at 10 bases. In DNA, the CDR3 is TGCAGTGCTAGTATTATTGGACAGCCCAGGACTAGCGGTTCCTACGAGCAGTACTTC. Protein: CSASIIGQPRTSGSYEQYF.